This entry features one T cell receptor (beta chain) sequence. As yet, its antigen is unknown. In the naive CD8 group, cells lacked CD45RO and were positively selected for CCR7, so terminally differentiated effector memory CD45RA+ cells were left out. In the original processing: Filtering differed because ImmunoSEQ produced junction-only sequences that carried no quality scores. Only in-frame clones appear in the TCRdb table, and some are missing; sequencing was by immunoSEQ multiplex PCR. The DNA gave D and trimming, while V, J and clone size come from that table. In the table there are about 2.2 million clones, 80% to 95% of which are singletons. The sample comes from a study of shared clonotypes between healthy human individuals. Study-wide results and limits: Represented diversity (both genetic and exposure-history) was limited by the small number of donors.

V was cut by 3 bases and J by 3 bases, with 17 bases left in between. This CDR3 has 16 amino acids. Germline V CDR1 and CDR2: SEHNR, FQNEAQ (reference sequence). The chain recombines TRBV7-9 with TRBJ1-1; D not resolved. This clonotype was sampled from a man aged 18-30 years in good health. Some clones in this sample may be carry-over from other donors' samples. Sequences were obtained from naive CD8+ T cells from PBMCs. CDR3 region: CASSFFLGKGDTEAFF. For the CDR3, the DNA is TGTGCCAGCAGCTTTTTCTTGGGGAAAGGAGACACTGAAGCTTTCTTT.